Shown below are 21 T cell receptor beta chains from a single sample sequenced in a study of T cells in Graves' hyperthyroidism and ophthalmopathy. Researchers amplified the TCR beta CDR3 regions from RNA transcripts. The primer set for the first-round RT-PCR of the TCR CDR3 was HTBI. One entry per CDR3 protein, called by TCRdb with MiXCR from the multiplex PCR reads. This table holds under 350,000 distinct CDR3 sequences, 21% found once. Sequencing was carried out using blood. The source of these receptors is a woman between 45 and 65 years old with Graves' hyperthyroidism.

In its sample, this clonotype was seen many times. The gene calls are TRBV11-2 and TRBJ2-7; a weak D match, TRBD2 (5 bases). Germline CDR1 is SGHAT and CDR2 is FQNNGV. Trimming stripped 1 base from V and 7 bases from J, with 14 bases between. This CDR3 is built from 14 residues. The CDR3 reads CASSLVIASGEQYF. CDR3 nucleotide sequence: TGTGCCAGCAGCTTAGTTATAGCCTCGGGAGAGCAGTACTTC. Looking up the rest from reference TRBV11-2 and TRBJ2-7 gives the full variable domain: EAGVAQSPRYKIIEKRQSVAFWCNPISGHATLYWYQQILGQGPKLLIQFQNNGVVDDSQLPKDRFSAERLKGVDSTLKIQPAKLEDSAVYLCASSLVIASGEQYFGPGTRLTVT.

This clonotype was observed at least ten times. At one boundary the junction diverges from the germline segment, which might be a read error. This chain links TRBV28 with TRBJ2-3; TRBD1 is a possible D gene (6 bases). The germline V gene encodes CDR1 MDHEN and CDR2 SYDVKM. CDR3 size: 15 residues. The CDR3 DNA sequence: TGTACCAGCAGTTTCAGGGGCGCCGGCACAGATACGCAGTATTTT. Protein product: CTSSFRGAGTDTQYF.

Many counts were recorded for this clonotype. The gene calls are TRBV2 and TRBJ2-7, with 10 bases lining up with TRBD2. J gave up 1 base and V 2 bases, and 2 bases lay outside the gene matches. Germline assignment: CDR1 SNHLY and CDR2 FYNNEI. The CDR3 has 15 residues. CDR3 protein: CASSESSGSSYEQYF. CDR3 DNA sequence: TGTGCCAGCAGTGAATCTAGCGGGAGTTCCTACGAGCAGTACTTC.

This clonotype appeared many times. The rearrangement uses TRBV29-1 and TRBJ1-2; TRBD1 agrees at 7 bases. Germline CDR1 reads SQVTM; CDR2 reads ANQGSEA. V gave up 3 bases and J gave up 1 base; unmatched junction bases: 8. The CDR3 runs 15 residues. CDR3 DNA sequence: TGCAGCGTTGAGGGATCGCGGGACAGTAACTATGGCTACACCTTC. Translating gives CSVEGSRDSNYGYTF.

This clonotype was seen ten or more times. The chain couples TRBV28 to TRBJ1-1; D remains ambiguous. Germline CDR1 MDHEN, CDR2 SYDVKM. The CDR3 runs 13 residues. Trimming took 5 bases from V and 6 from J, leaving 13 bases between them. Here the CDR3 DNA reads TGTGCCAGCAGTAAGGGCCAAGGGTCTGAAGCTTTCTTT. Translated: CASSKGQGSEAFF.

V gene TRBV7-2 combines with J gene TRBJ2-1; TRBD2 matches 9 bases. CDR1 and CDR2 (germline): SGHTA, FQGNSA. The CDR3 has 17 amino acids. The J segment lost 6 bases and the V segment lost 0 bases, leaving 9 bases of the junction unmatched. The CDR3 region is CASSLAAGTSSGNEQFF. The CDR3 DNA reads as TGTGCCAGCAGCTTAGCAGCCGGGACTAGCTCGGGCAATGAGCAGTTCTTC.

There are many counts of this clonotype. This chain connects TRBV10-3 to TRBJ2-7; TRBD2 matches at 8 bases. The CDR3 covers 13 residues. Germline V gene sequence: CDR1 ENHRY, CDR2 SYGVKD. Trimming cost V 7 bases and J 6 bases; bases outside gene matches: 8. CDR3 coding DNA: TGTGCCATCAAAGGACTAGCCGGGGGCGAGCAGTACTTC. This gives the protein CAIKGLAGGEQYF.

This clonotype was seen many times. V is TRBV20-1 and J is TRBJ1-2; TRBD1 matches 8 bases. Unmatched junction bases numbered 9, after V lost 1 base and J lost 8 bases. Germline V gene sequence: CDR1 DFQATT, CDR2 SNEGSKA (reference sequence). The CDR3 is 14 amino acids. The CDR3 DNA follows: TGCAGTGCTAGAGCCAGGGGGCGGGAAGACGGCTACACCTTC. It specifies CSARARGREDGYTF.

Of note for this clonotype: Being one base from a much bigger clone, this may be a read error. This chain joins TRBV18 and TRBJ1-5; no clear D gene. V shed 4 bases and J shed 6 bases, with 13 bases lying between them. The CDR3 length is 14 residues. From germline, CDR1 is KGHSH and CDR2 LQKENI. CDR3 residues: CASSLNSLLQPQHF. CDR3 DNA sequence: TGTGCCAGCTCACTGAACAGCCTTCTTCAGCCCCAGCATTTT.

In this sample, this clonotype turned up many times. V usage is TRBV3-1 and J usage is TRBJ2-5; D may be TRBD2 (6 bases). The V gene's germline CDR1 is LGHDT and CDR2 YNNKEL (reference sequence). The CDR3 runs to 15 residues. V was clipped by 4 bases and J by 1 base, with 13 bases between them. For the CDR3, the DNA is TGTGCCAGCAGCCCCGCACTGGGGGGCCAAGAGACCCAGTACTTC. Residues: CASSPALGGQETQYF.

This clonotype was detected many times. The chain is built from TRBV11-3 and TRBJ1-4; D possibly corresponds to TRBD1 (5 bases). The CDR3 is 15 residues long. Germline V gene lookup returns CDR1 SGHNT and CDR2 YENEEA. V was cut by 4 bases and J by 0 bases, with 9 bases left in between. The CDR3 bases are TGTGCCAGCAGCTCACGGGGCTCAACTAATGAAAAACTGTTTTTT. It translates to CASSSRGSTNEKLFF. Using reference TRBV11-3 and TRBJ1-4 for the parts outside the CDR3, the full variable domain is EAGVVQSPRYKIIEKKQPVAFWCNPISGHNTLYWYLQNLGQGPELLIRYENEEAVDDSQLPKDRFSAERLKGVDSTLKIQPAELGDSAVYLCASSSRGSTNEKLFFGSGTQLSVL.

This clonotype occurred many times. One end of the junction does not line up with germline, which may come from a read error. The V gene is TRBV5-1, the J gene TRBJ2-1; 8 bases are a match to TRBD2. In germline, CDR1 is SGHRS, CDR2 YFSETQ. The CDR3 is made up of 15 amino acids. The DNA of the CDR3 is TGTGCCAGCAGCTTAGGGACTAGCTCCTACAATGAGCAGTTCTTC. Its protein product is CASSLGTSSYNEQFF.

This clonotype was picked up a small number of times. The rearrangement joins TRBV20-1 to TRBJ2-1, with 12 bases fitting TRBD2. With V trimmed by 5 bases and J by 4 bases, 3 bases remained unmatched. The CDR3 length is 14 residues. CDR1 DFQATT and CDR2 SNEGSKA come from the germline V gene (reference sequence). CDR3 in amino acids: CSAGLAGGYNEQFF. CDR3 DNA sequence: TGCAGTGCTGGTCTAGCGGGAGGGTACAATGAGCAGTTCTTC.

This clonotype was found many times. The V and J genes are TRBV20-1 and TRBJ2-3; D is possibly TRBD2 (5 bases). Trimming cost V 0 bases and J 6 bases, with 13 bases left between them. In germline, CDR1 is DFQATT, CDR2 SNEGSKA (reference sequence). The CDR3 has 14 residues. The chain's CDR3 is CSARDPGVLDTQYF. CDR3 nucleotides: TGCAGTGCTAGAGATCCCGGGGTTTTGGATACGCAGTATTTT.

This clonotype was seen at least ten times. CDR3 sequence reads: CAWSVHANTGELFF. CDR3 nucleotide sequence: TGTGCCTGGAGTGTCCATGCGAACACCGGGGAGCTGTTTTTT. The chain employs TRBV30 and TRBJ2-2; D unclear. The CDR3 is 14 residues long. In germline, CDR1 is GTSNPN, CDR2 SVGIG (reference sequence). Trimming took 0 bases from V and 0 from J, leaving 5 bases between them.

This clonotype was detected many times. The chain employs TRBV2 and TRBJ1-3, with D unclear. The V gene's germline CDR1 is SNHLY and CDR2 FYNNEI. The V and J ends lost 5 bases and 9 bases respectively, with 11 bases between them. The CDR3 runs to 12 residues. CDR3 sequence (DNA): TGTGCCAGCAGTCCCGATTGGGTCACCATATATTTT. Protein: CASSPDWVTIYF.

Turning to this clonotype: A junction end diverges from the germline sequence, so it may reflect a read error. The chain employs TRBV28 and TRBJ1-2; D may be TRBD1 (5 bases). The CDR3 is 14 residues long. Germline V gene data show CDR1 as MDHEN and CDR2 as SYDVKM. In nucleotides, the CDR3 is TGTGCCAGCAGTTCCACCGGGACCGCCGTCGGCTACATCTTC. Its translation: CASSSTGTAVGYIF.

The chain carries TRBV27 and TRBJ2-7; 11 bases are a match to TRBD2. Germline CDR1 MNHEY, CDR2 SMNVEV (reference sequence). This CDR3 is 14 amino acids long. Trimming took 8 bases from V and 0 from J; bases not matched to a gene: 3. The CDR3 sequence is CASRLAGTSYEQYF. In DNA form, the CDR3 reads TGTGCCAGCCGACTAGCGGGGACCTCCTACGAGCAGTACTTC.

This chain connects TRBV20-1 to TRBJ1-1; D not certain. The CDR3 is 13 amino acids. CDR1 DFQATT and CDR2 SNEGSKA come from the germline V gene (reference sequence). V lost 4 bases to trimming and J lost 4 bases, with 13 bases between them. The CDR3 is CSANKVLSTEAFF. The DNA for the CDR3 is TGCAGTGCTAACAAGGTTTTAAGCACTGAAGCTTTCTTT.

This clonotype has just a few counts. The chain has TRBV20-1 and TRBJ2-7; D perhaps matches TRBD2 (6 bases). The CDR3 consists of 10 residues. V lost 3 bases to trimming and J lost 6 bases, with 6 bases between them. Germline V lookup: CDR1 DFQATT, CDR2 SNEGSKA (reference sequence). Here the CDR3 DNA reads TGCAGTGCTAGGACTAGCGAGCAGTACTTC. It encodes CSARTSEQYF.

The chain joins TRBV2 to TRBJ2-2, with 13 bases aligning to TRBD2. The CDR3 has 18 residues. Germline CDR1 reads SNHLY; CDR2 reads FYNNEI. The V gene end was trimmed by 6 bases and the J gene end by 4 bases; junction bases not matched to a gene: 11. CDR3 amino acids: CASSTRRTSGGATGELFF. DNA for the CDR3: TGTGCCAGCAGCACTCGAAGAACTAGCGGGGGGGCCACCGGGGAGCTGTTTTTT.